A selection of T cell receptor beta chains follows, all from one sample in a study of breast tumors, draining lymph nodes, adjacent tissues. MiXCR, run by TCRdb on the multiplex PCR reads, gives a single entry per CDR3 protein. This table has about 100,000 distinct CDR3 sequences, 21% appearing once. The sample comprised axillary lymph node tissue. The receptors come from a female donor with breast cancer. Some clones in this sample may be carry-over from other donors' samples. The CDR3 runs from the conserved cysteine through the conserved F or W. The D gene is left open where the match is weak. Clone sizes are given selectively: once, few, many, or a class where the clone is expanded.

V	D	J	size	DNA	CDR3
TRBV7-9	TRBD2	TRBJ2-2	.	TGTGCCAGCAGCGCCCTAGCGGGAGGCACCGGGGAGCTGTTTTTT	CASSALAGGTGELFF
TRBV2	.	TRBJ1-4	many	TGTGCCAGCAGTTTTGCCAGAAATGAAAAACTGTTTTTT	CASSFARNEKLFF
TRBV11-2	.	TRBJ2-2	many	TGTGCCAGCAGCTTAGACAGTAACACCGGGGAGCTGTTTTTT	CASSLDSNTGELFF
TRBV20-1	TRBD2	TRBJ2-5	many	TGCAGTGCTAGAGATCTAACTAGCGGGACCCAAGAGACCCAGTACTTC	CSARDLTSGTQETQYF
TRBV11-1	.	TRBJ1-6	many	TGTGCCAGCAGCTTAGGCGACAGAAGCTATAATTCACCCCTCCACTTT	CASSLGDRSYNSPLHF
TRBV28	.	TRBJ1-2	once	TGTGCCAGCAGTACGGCGACCCAGGCGGGGGGCTACACCTTC	CASSTATQAGGYTF
TRBV12-3/TRBV12-4	.	TRBJ2-1	many	TGTGCCAGCAATGTTAGGCGGGAAAACGAGCAGTTCTTC	CASNVRRENEQFF
TRBV9	TRBD2	TRBJ2-5	many	TGTGCCAGCAGCATAGACCCTCCCGGGACTAGCCAAGAGACCCAGTACTTC	CASSIDPPGTSQETQYF
TRBV14	.	TRBJ1-6	many	TGTGCCAGCAGCCAAGATTTGAGGAATTCACCCCTCCACTTT	CASSQDLRNSPLHF
TRBV18	.	TRBJ2-3	few	TGTGCCAGCTCACCACGAGGCACATTGGATACGCAGTATTTT	CASSPRGTLDTQYF
TRBV28	TRBD1	TRBJ1-2	.	TGTGCCAGCAGTCAGACAGGGGAAGATGGCTACACCTTC	CASSQTGEDGYTF
TRBV27	.	TRBJ2-5	.	TGTGCCAGCAGTTCCACGCCAAGCAGCGAGACCCAGTACTTC	CASSSTPSSETQYF
TRBV12-3/TRBV12-4	.	TRBJ2-2	.	TGTGCCAGCAGTTCCCGGGCCGCGAACACCGGGGAGCTGTTTTTT	CASSSRAANTGELFF
TRBV10-3	TRBD2	TRBJ2-1	many	TGTGCCATCAGTGAGCCCTTAGGACTAGCGGCAGACAATGAGCAGTTCTTC	CAISEPLGLAADNEQFF
TRBV24-1	.	TRBJ1-2	many	TGTGCCACCAGTGACCCCGAAACCTATGGCTACACCTTC	CATSDPETYGYTF
TRBV27	.	TRBJ1-6	few	TGTGCCAGCAGTTTACTGGCCCAGGGTAATTCACCCCTCCACTTT	CASSLLAQGNSPLHF
TRBV5-6	.	TRBJ2-7	many	TGTGCCAGCAGCTTGTGGAGGGCTGGCGAGCAGTACTTC	CASSLWRAGEQYF
TRBV7-2	.	TRBJ1-2	many	TGTGCCAGCAGCTTAGTCCAGGGCCCCTTCTATGGCTACACCTTC	CASSLVQGPFYGYTF
TRBV20-1	TRBD2	TRBJ2-7	.	TGCAGCGCTCACAGCCCTATGGGACTAGCGGCAGTTACCTACGAGCAGTACTTC	CSAHSPMGLAAVTYEQYF
TRBV12-3/TRBV12-4	.	TRBJ2-4	many	TGTGCCAGCAGTCGTTACCCCGAAAACATTCAGTACTTC	CASSRYPENIQYF
TRBV6-6	.	TRBJ2-1	many	TGTGCCAGCAGTTACAGCGGCGCCTTCTACAATGAGCAGTTCTTC	CASSYSGAFYNEQFF
TRBV12-5	.	TRBJ2-2	few	TGTGCTAGTGGTTCATACACCGGGGAGCTGTTTTTT	CASGSYTGELFF
TRBV5-6	.	TRBJ2-3	many	TGTGCCAGCAGCTCCGAAGTGGGATCCACAGATACGCAGTATTTT	CASSSEVGSTDTQYF
TRBV24-1	.	TRBJ2-3	.	TGTGCCACCAGTGATCCGGGACACATCACAGATACGCAGTATTTT	CATSDPGHITDTQYF
TRBV5-4	.	TRBJ2-3	.	TGTGCCAGCAGCTTGTCCTTATCGCTTCAGAATACGCAGTATTTT	CASSLSLSLQNTQYF
TRBV7-2	.	TRBJ1-5	many	TGTGCCAGCAGCTTAGTCGTGCAGTCCAATCAGCCCCAGCATTTT	CASSLVVQSNQPQHF
TRBV4-1	.	TRBJ1-4	many	TGCGCCAGCAGCCAGCAGCGGGACGTAAATGAAAAACTGTTTTTT	CASSQQRDVNEKLFF
TRBV5-1	TRBD1	TRBJ2-7	many	TGCGCCAGCAGCTCCGGGGACAGGGTGGCCTACGAGCAGTACTTC	CASSSGDRVAYEQYF
TRBV5-1	.	TRBJ2-2	many	TGCGCCAGCAGCCCTCGTGCGGGTACCGGGGAGCTGTTTTTT	CASSPRAGTGELFF
TRBV6-5	.	TRBJ1-2	many	TGTGCCAGCAGTCCCCGTGGCGACGGTTGGGCTGGCTACACCTTC	CASSPRGDGWAGYTF
TRBV19	.	TRBJ1-3	many	TGTGCCAGTTGGAGGGACTCTGGAAACACCATATATTTT	CASWRDSGNTIYF
TRBV5-1	.	TRBJ2-3	few	TGCGCCAGCACCCCGGGTGGGAGGATCACAGATACGCAGTATTTT	CASTPGGRITDTQYF
TRBV29-1	.	TRBJ1-2	many	TGCAGCGTTCGGGGCAGGCCTGGAGGGTCTGGCTACACCTTC	CSVRGRPGGSGYTF
TRBV6-6	TRBD1	TRBJ2-7	many	TGTGCCAGCAGTTCTAACCAGGGGGTCTACGAGCAGTACTTC	CASSSNQGVYEQYF
TRBV12-3/TRBV12-4	.	TRBJ2-7	many	TGTGCCAGCAGCTCCTCCCCCTACGAGCAGTACTTC	CASSSSPYEQYF
TRBV3-1	TRBD1	TRBJ2-3	.	TGTGCCAGCAGCACCGGGACAGGGGATAGAGATACGCAGTATTTT	CASSTGTGDRDTQYF
TRBV9	.	TRBJ1-5	many	TGTGCCAGCAGCGTAGGGGATCAGCCCCAGCATTTT	CASSVGDQPQHF
TRBV20-1	.	TRBJ2-2	many	TGCAGTGCGGGCAGGGTCCCGAACACCGGGGAGCTGTTTTTT	CSAGRVPNTGELFF
TRBV7-9	.	TRBJ2-3	many	TGTGCCAGCAGCTCGAGTACCCGCCCAGATACGCAGTATTTT	CASSSSTRPDTQYF
TRBV6-1	.	TRBJ2-7	many	TGTGCCACCCTAACCCAGGGGCGTTCCTTGGAGCAGTACTTC	CATLTQGRSLEQYF
TRBV24-1	.	TRBJ2-5	many	TGTGCCACCGGGGGTTGGGGTGGAGAGACCCAGTACTTC	CATGGWGGETQYF
TRBV10-3	.	TRBJ2-3	many	TGTGCCATCAGGCTAGAAGGGCCCACAGATACGCAGTATTTT	CAIRLEGPTDTQYF
TRBV5-1	.	TRBJ1-1	once	TGCGCCAGCAGCCCGATGACCATAACAGAGGGGGAAGCTTTCTTT	CASSPMTITEGEAFF
TRBV11-3	TRBD2	TRBJ2-3	many	TGTGCCAGCAGCTTACTTAGCGGGGATACGCAGTATTTT	CASSLLSGDTQYF
TRBV11-2	TRBD2	TRBJ2-1	many	TGTGCCAGCAGTTCTGGGGGTGGGCGGGAGGGAATGAATGAGCAGTTCTTC	CASSSGGGREGMNEQFF
TRBV20-1	TRBD1	TRBJ1-2	many	TGCAGTGCGAGGGGCTCGTCTGGGGACAGGAGCCCCTATGGCTACACCTTC	CSARGSSGDRSPYGYTF
TRBV5-1	TRBD1	TRBJ1-4	many	TGCGCCAGCAGCACAGCCGGGACAGGAGGGGAAAAACTGTTTTTT	CASSTAGTGGEKLFF
TRBV5-1	TRBD1	TRBJ1-6	many	TGCGCCAGCAGCCCCCGGGACAGGGGTAAAAATTCACCCCTCCACTTT	CASSPRDRGKNSPLHF
TRBV3-1	.	TRBJ2-3	few	TGTGCCAGCAGCCAAGGTATACGAGGGGATACGCAGTATTTT	CASSQGIRGDTQYF
TRBV29-1	.	TRBJ1-5	many	TGCAGCGTTCGCTCAGGAGGGCAAGGCCAGCCCCAGCATTTT	CSVRSGGQGQPQHF
TRBV7-8	.	TRBJ1-4	many	TGTGCCAGCAGCCAAGCGAAGAGACCAACTAATGAAAAACTGTTTTTT	CASSQAKRPTNEKLFF
TRBV27	.	TRBJ2-7	many	TGTGCCAGCAGTTTATATGTCAGCCACTACGAGCAGTACTTC	CASSLYVSHYEQYF
TRBV29-1	.	TRBJ2-2	many	TGCAGCGTTGAAGAAGGCCGTGGCGGGGAGCTGTTTTTT	CSVEEGRGGELFF
TRBV5-8	TRBD1	TRBJ2-3	.	TGTGCCAGCAGCGGGACAGCTACAGATACGCAGTATTTT	CASSGTATDTQYF
TRBV11-2	.	TRBJ1-2	many	TGTGCCAGCAGCGACACGGCTTACTATGGCTACACCTTC	CASSDTAYYGYTF
TRBV9	.	TRBJ2-2	.	TGTGCCAGCAGCGTAGGAAGTGGGTTAGGGATCACCGGGGAGCTGTTTTTT	CASSVGSGLGITGELFF
TRBV5-1	.	TRBJ2-1	many	TGCGCCAGCAGCTTTTCAGCGGACAATGAGCAGTTCTTC	CASSFSADNEQFF
TRBV5-1	.	TRBJ1-5	many	TGCGCCAGCAGCCGGTATAGCAATCAGCCCCAGCATTTT	CASSRYSNQPQHF
TRBV19	.	TRBJ1-3	many	TGTGCCAGTAGTATACAACGCTCTGGAAACACCATATATTTT	CASSIQRSGNTIYF